The 20 T cell receptor beta chains given below trace back to one sample, sequenced in a study of T cell responses to AZD1222 COVID-19 vaccine. Method: immunoSEQ multiplex PCR; TCRdb's copy keeps in-frame clones and lacks some. Counted here are roughly 150,000 clones, 90% occurring once; the ten biggest clones make up less than 6.5%. The sequences come from peripheral blood, collected 28 days after the second AZD1222 dose. The receptors originated from an adult who received the AZD1222 COVID-19 vaccine.

CDR3 nucleotide sequence: TGTGCCAGCAGCCGGACTAGCGGCACAGATACGCAGTATTTT. This codes for CASSRTSGTDTQYF. The genes are TRBV7-9 and TRBJ2-3; 9 nucleotides align to TRBD2. CDR1 is SEHNR, CDR2 FQNEAQ, per germline (reference sequence). Unmatched junction bases numbered 1, after V lost 5 bases and J lost 1 base. This CDR3 comprises 14 residues.

This clone was seen more than once but under ten times. The chain is built from TRBV27 and TRBJ2-1, with 10 bases identical to TRBD2. With V trimmed by 7 bases and J by 3 bases, 3 bases remained unmatched. Germline assignment: CDR1 MNHEY and CDR2 SMNVEV (reference sequence). The CDR3 has 14 residues. Here the CDR3 reads CASTRLAGYNEQFF. CDR3 DNA sequence: TGTGCCAGCACTCGACTAGCGGGCTACAATGAGCAGTTCTTC.

V gene TRBV4-1 combines with J gene TRBJ2-7; TRBD1 might be the D (6 bases). The V gene lost 2 bases and the J gene lost 1 base, with 15 bases spanning the gap. CDR1 is MGHRA and CDR2 is YSYEKL in the germline V gene. This CDR3 contains 16 residues. This chain's CDR3 is CASSQYPRQVSYEQYF. The CDR3, as DNA: TGCGCCAGCAGCCAATACCCTAGACAGGTTTCCTACGAGCAGTACTTC.

This clone was picked up one time. This sequence joins TRBV10-1 and TRBJ1-5, with D possibly being TRBD1 (5 bases). Germline V gene sequence: CDR1 WNHNN, CDR2 SYGVQD (reference sequence). V was pared by 0 bases and J by 5 bases, with 14 bases between. The CDR3 is 16 residues long. The CDR3 nucleotides are TGCGCCAGCAGTGAGTCGGGGACGGTGGGAGATCAGCCCCAGCATTTT. Translating gives CASSESGTVGDQPQHF.

This clone was found a few times. The rearrangement uses TRBV28 and TRBJ2-3, with D perhaps given as TRBD1 or TRBD2 (6 bases each). V lost 1 base and J lost 1, with 12 bases in between. The CDR3 runs to 16 residues. Germline CDR1 and CDR2: MDHEN and SYDVKM. The CDR3 sequence: CASSLLGGAGTDTQYF. The CDR3 DNA reads TGTGCCAGCAGTTTATTGGGGGGCGCGGGCACAGATACGCAGTATTTT.

The chain joins TRBV7-9 to TRBJ2-2, with 8 bases matching TRBD2. This CDR3 is 16 amino acids long. The trim removed 5 bases at V and 2 bases at J, leaving 7 bases unmatched. Germline CDR1 is SEHNR and CDR2 is FQNEAQ (reference sequence). The CDR3 spells CASSPGGDPNTGELFF. CDR3 DNA: TGTGCCAGCAGCCCCGGGGGGGACCCAAACACCGGGGAGCTGTTTTTT.

This clone was recorded once. The chain couples TRBV4-2 to TRBJ2-1, with D uncertain. The germline V gene has CDR1 LGHNA and CDR2 YNFKEQ. The length of the CDR3 is 15 residues. V lost 3 bases and J lost 0, with 9 bases in between. The CDR3 loop is CASSHPASSYNEQFF. CDR3 sequence (DNA): TGTGCCAGCAGCCACCCAGCGAGCTCCTACAATGAGCAGTTCTTC.

In DNA form, the CDR3 reads TGTGCCAGCAGTTTCAGGTGGGGCAATCAGCCCCAGCATTTT. Translated, it gives CASSFRWGNQPQHF. The chain combines TRBV27 with TRBJ1-5; D gene unclear. CDR1 MNHEY and CDR2 SMNVEV come from the germline V gene (reference sequence). Deletions cut 3 bases from V and 2 bases from J, with 8 bases between. CDR3 length: 14 residues.

About this clone: At one end the junction does not follow the germline gene, possibly because of a read error. This chain uses TRBV4-1 with TRBJ2-1; TRBD2 aligns across 10 bases. The CDR3 has 17 amino acids. The germline gives CDR1 MGHRA, CDR2 YSYEKL. CDR3 sequence reads: CASSQVSGGASNNEQFF. The CDR3 nucleotides read TGCGCCAGCAGCCAAGTGAGCGGGGGGGCCTCCAACAATGAGCAGTTCTTC.

The gene calls are TRBV4-1 and TRBJ1-5; maybe TRBD1 (6 bases). The CDR3 consists of 17 residues. Per the germline V gene, CDR1 is MGHRA and CDR2 is YSYEKL. With 1 base removed from V and 7 bases from J, the gap between germline ends came to 20 bases. The CDR3 nucleotides read TGCGCCAGCAGCCAAGCCTCTATCACAGGGAGTCAGCAGCCCCAGCATTTT. Translation: CASSQASITGSQQPQHF.

V and J are TRBV9 and TRBJ2-7; TRBD2 matches 8 bases. The ends lost 0 bases at V and 0 bases at J; junction bases unmatched: 5. The CDR3 has 16 residues. CDR1 is SGDLS and CDR2 is YYNGEE in the germline V gene. The CDR3: CASSVGGGIHSYEQYF. The CDR3 DNA is TGTGCCAGCAGCGTAGGCGGGGGGATCCACTCCTACGAGCAGTACTTC.

The chain has TRBV27 and TRBJ2-5; maybe TRBD1 (6 bases). The length of the CDR3 is 14 residues. Germline CDR1 MNHEY, CDR2 SMNVEV (reference sequence). V was cut by 6 bases and J by 4 bases, with 15 bases left in between. The CDR3 is CASRSPGALETQYF. CDR3 sequence (DNA): TGTGCCAGCAGGAGCCCAGGGGCATTAGAGACCCAGTACTTC.

The gene calls are TRBV6-1 and TRBJ2-5; 9 nucleotides agree with TRBD2. The CDR3 totals 16 residues. Germline loops: CDR1 MNHNS, CDR2 SASEGT. J gave up 1 base and V 2 bases, and 5 bases lay outside the gene matches. The CDR3 here is CASSEPLAGLQETQYF. CDR3 bases: TGTGCCAGCAGTGAACCCCTAGCGGGACTCCAAGAGACCCAGTACTTC.

The chain is built from TRBV6-2 or TRBV6-3 and TRBJ2-1; no firm D call. The CDR3 consists of 14 residues. Germline lookup yields CDR1 MNHEY and CDR2 SVGEGT. Deletions cut 0 bases from V and 9 bases from J, with 12 bases between. The CDR3 protein is CASSYSGALGEQFF. CDR3 nucleotide sequence: TGTGCCAGCAGTTACTCCGGAGCTCTAGGTGAGCAGTTCTTC.

The genes are TRBV5-5 and TRBJ2-1, with D tentatively TRBD2 (5 bases). CDR1 SGHKS and CDR2 YYEKEE come from the germline V gene (reference sequence). With 0 bases removed from V and 1 base from J, the gap between germline ends came to 11 bases. The CDR3 is 16 residues long. The CDR3 coding sequence is TGTGCCAGCAGCTTGGGACACAGCGGTTCCTACAATGAGCAGTTCTTC. Its translation: CASSLGHSGSYNEQFF.

This chain joins TRBV6-5 and TRBJ1-2; 8 bases line up with TRBD1. V shed 6 bases, J shed 8 bases, and the junction held 11 bases outside the gene matches. Germline V gives CDR1 MNHEY, CDR2 SVGAGI. There are 14 residues in the CDR3. The CDR3 sequence is CASRSLGQGGGYTF. The CDR3 region has the DNA TGTGCCAGCAGATCACTAGGACAGGGTGGAGGCTACACCTTC.

V is TRBV11-2 and J is TRBJ2-2, with 8 bases lining up with TRBD1. V dropped 5 bases and J dropped 4; count of bases not matched to a gene: 3. CDR3 size: 14 residues. Germline assignment: CDR1 SGHAT and CDR2 FQNNGV. CDR3 amino acids: CASSKTGGTGELFF. The CDR3 DNA is TGTGCCAGCAGCAAAACAGGGGGCACCGGGGAGCTGTTTTTT.

This sequence joins TRBV3-1 (or the pseudogene TRBV3-2) and TRBJ1-5, with no clear D. The germline V gene has CDR1 LGHDT and CDR2 YNNKEL (reference sequence). The CDR3 totals 15 residues. The V end lost 3 bases, the J end lost 4 bases, and 13 bases lay between the germline ends. The CDR3 DNA follows: TGTGCCAGCAGCCAGGATCTGCTCAGGAATCAGCCCCAGCATTTT. Encoded protein: CASSQDLLRNQPQHF.

The chain combines TRBV5-1 with TRBJ2-5; TRBD2 agrees at 14 bases. Per the germline V gene, CDR1 is SGHRS and CDR2 is YFSETQ. The CDR3 is 15 residues long. J gave up 4 bases and V 3 bases, and 2 bases lay outside the gene matches. CDR3 DNA: TGCGCCAGCAGCTACGGACTAGCGGGGGGAGAGACCCAGTACTTC. This sequence encodes CASSYGLAGGETQYF.

The chain links TRBV5-4 to TRBJ2-5; 10 nucleotides line up with TRBD2. The CDR3 extends over 16 amino acids. Trimming took 2 bases from V and 1 from J; bases not matched to a gene: 5. Per the germline V gene, CDR1 is SGHNT and CDR2 is YYREEE (reference sequence). For the CDR3, the DNA is TGTGCCAGCAGCTTAGGGACTAGCGCCACCCAAGAGACCCAGTACTTC. Amino acid sequence: CASSLGTSATQETQYF. The whole variable domain, filled in from reference TRBV5-4 and TRBJ2-5, reads ETGVTQSPTHLIKTRGQQVTLRCSSQSGHNTVSWYQQALGQGPQFIFQYYREEENGRGNFPPRFSGLQFPNYSSELNVNALELDDSALYLCASSLGTSATQETQYFGPGTRLLVL.